This TCR beta chain was observed in a study of T cells in localized non-small cell lung cancer. Findings and caveats of the study: Heterogeneity within the tumor remains possible, as just one region underwent sequencing. Uninvolved adjacent lung had higher T cell clonality than tumor and all other tissues. Appearance in adjacent lung was seen for a median approximately 58 of the top 100 tumor clones.

About this clone itself: Its matching antigen is unknown.

Germline CDR1 reads LNHDA; CDR2 reads SQIVND (reference sequence). With 5 bases clipped from V and 5 bases from J, the junction kept 19 bases outside the gene matches. The CDR3 runs 20 residues. Sequencing used immunoSEQ multiplex PCR; TCRdb keeps in-frame clones, though not all of them. The sample has tens of thousands of clones, roughly nine tenths seen once. Specimen: peripheral blood, collected before any cancer treatment. This sequence originates from a male donor aged 60 or older with stage I lung adenocarcinoma. The J gene is TRBJ2-3, the V gene TRBV19; TRBD2 agrees at 13 bases. The chain's CDR3 is CASSPSLKGGLAGAGDTQYF. The CDR3 nucleotides are TGTGCCAGTAGTCCTAGCCTTAAGGGAGGACTAGCGGGAGCGGGAGATACGCAGTATTTT.